One and the same sample provided the 11 T cell receptor beta chains below, sequenced in a study of cytomegalovirus exposure and HLA in healthy donors listed by TCRdb under 2017. Receptors were amplified or captured by the immunoSEQ multiplex PCR assay. The multiplex PCR relied on a mix of 60 forward primers for TCR Vbeta segments and 13 reverse primers for TCR Jbeta segments. In TCRdb, the immuneACCESS table is reduced to in-frame sequences with V and J assigned. These tables do not hold every clone; where another copy was compared, an unresolved V gene accounts for under half, and the others remain unexplained. This sample gives 150,000 or so clones in total; around 82% of them show up just once. Of the sample, about 6.4% falls within the top ten clones. Sequenced material: PBMCs. The source is a woman aged 50 to 65 in good health and CMV-seropositive.

This clone was recorded a few times. The chain employs TRBV5-1 and TRBJ1-4; the D gene is possibly TRBD1 (5 bases). The CDR3 consists of 14 residues. V was trimmed by 4 bases and J by 7 bases, leaving 14 bases between them. The germline V gene has CDR1 SGHRS and CDR2 YFSETQ. The CDR3 region is CASSPQGWGEKLFF. CDR3 DNA: TGCGCCAGCAGCCCTCAGGGATGGGGTGAAAAACTGTTTTTT.

The rearrangement uses TRBV6-1 and TRBJ1-5; 7 bases agree with TRBD1. Germline assignment: CDR1 MNHNS and CDR2 SASEGT. With 4 bases clipped from V and 2 bases from J, the junction kept 11 bases outside the gene matches. The CDR3 covers 17 residues. CDR3 amino acids: CASSAIQGSRGNQPQHF. The CDR3 DNA follows: TGTGCCAGCAGTGCTATACAGGGGAGCAGGGGCAATCAGCCCCAGCATTTT.

The chain is built from TRBV6-1 and TRBJ2-7; 9 bases agree with TRBD1. V shed 3 bases, J shed 4 bases, and the junction held 4 bases outside the gene matches. Germline CDR1 is MNHNS and CDR2 is SASEGT. The CDR3 runs to 14 residues. As DNA, the CDR3 is TGTGCCAGCAGTGAGGGACAGGGACGTTACGAGCAGTACTTC. Amino acids: CASSEGQGRYEQYF.

Here the CDR3 reads CARSGLYQPQHF. The CDR3 DNA is TGTGCCAGGTCAGGGTTGTACCAGCCCCAGCATTTT. The J gene is TRBJ1-5, the V gene TRBV27, with TRBD1 as a possible D gene (5 bases). Germline V gene lookup returns CDR1 MNHEY and CDR2 SMNVEV (reference sequence). The V end was cut by 9 bases, the J end by 7 bases, with 13 bases between. The CDR3 totals 12 residues.

The chain employs TRBV2 and TRBJ2-3; weak D call: TRBD2 (6 bases). The length of the CDR3 is 14 residues. Germline CDR1 reads SNHLY; CDR2 reads FYNNEI. Trimming took off 9 bases at V and 3 bases at J, with 16 bases between the two ends. CDR3 loop: CASGGTSGTDTQYF. The DNA for the CDR3 is TGTGCCAGTGGTGGGACTTCTGGGACAGATACGCAGTATTTT.

The V call is TRBV12-5, the J call TRBJ2-3; 7 bases fit TRBD2. There are 18 residues in the CDR3. Germline lookup yields CDR1 LGHNT and CDR2 FRNRAP. V lost 0 bases and J lost 5; bases outside the gene matches: 14. The CDR3: CASGLVLLGRGRGDTQYF. The CDR3 DNA reads TGTGCTAGTGGTTTGGTACTTCTCGGGCGGGGGAGAGGAGATACGCAGTATTTT.

This chain links TRBV30 with TRBJ2-1; D unclear. CDR3 length: 13 residues. Per the germline V gene, CDR1 is GTSNPN and CDR2 is SVGIG (reference sequence). V shed 0 bases and J shed 6 bases, with 9 bases lying between them. The CDR3 coding sequence is TGTGCCTGGAGTGTTTCTCTCCGCAATGAGCAGTTCTTC. It specifies CAWSVSLRNEQFF.

This chain connects TRBV11-2 to TRBJ1-6, with D perhaps matching TRBD1 (5 bases). The CDR3 is made up of 16 amino acids. The germline CDR1 and CDR2 sequences are SGHAT and FQNNGV. With 5 bases removed from V and 4 bases from J, the gap between germline ends came to 15 bases. The CDR3 DNA follows: TGTGCCAGCAGCATCGGACAAATTTTGTATAATTCACCCCTCCACTTT. Amino acid sequence: CASSIGQILYNSPLHF.

The chain combines TRBV9 with TRBJ1-4, with TRBD1 matching over 7 bases. The length of the CDR3 is 14 residues. The germline CDR1 and CDR2 sequences are SGDLS and YYNGEE. V lost 0 bases and J lost 7; bases outside the gene matches: 3. The CDR3 coding sequence is TGTGCCAGCAGCGTAGGGGACAGCTTTGAAAAACTGTTTTTT. Protein sequence: CASSVGDSFEKLFF.

The chain joins TRBV6-1 to TRBJ2-3, with TRBD1 matching over 8 bases. Germline CDR1 and CDR2: MNHNS and SASEGT. This CDR3 has 13 amino acids. J gave up 2 bases and V 8 bases, and 3 bases lay outside the gene matches. CDR3 in amino acids: CASGQGYTDTQYF. The CDR3 DNA is TGTGCCAGCGGACAGGGATACACAGATACGCAGTATTTT.

The chain links TRBV6-5 to TRBJ1-1; D ambiguous. Germline CDR1 and CDR2: MNHEY and SVGAGI. Between the trimmed V and J ends, which lost 7 bases and 1 base, there was a span of 10 bases. The CDR3 contains 13 residues. The CDR3 protein is CASTNRKNTEAFF. CDR3 nucleotides: TGTGCCAGCACGAACAGAAAGAACACTGAAGCTTTCTTT.